Shown below are 15 T cell receptor beta chains from a single sample sequenced in a study of blood T cells in healthy people across ages. Combining a sample-barcoded 5' primer with a J-beta primer mix, a second PCR ran for about 7 to 11 cycles. TCRdb reanalysed the 5' RACE reads using MiXCR and keeps one entry per CDR3 protein. The table lists some 930,000 distinct CDR3 sequences, just under 30% of them singletons. Another study also made use of these data, one on T cells of mothers and their children.

Specimen: blood. The receptors come from a woman aged 40 to 55 in good health.

This clonotype was counted many times. Germline and junction disagree at one end, which may indicate a read error. This chain uses TRBV5-1 with TRBJ2-7; 12 bases line up with TRBD1. Germline V gene lookup returns CDR1 SGHRS and CDR2 YFSETQ. The CDR3 contains 15 residues. The CDR3 bases are TGTGCCAGCTCACTGGGACAGGGGGCACCCTACGAGCAGTACTTC. It translates to CASSLGQGAPYEQYF. Full variable domain (rest looked up from reference TRBV5-1 and TRBJ2-7): KAGVTQTPRYLIKTRGQQVTLSCSPISGHRSVSWYQQTPGQGLQFLFEYFSETQRNKGNFPGRFSGRQFSNSRSEMNVSTLELGDSALYLCASSLGQGAPYEQYFGPGTRLTVT.

This clonotype showed up just a few times. The chain joins TRBV7-2 to TRBJ2-5; D unclear. Germline V lookup: CDR1 SGHTA, CDR2 FQGNSA. CDR3 length equals 12 residues. Trimming cost V 3 bases and J 5 bases, with 7 bases left between them. In DNA, the CDR3 is TGTGCCAGCAGCTTCCACGGGGAGACCCAGTACTTC. This codes for CASSFHGETQYF.

Ten or more counts support this clonotype. The V gene is TRBV4-1, the J gene TRBJ1-2; a possible D gene is TRBD1 (6 bases). This CDR3 is 13 amino acids long. Trimming left V 7 bases short and J 5 bases short, with 14 bases between. Per germline, CDR1 MGHRA and CDR2 YSYEKL. CDR3 loop: CASKGQQIYGYTF. CDR3 DNA sequence: TGCGCCAGCAAAGGACAGCAGATATATGGCTACACCTTC.

This clonotype was recorded many times. The genes are TRBV6-6 and TRBJ2-1; D not certain. The germline gives CDR1 MNHNY, CDR2 SVGAGI (reference sequence). The ends were cut back, 0 bases at V and 8 bases at J, with 2 bases in the middle. This CDR3 has 11 residues. CDR3 bases: TGTGCCAGCAGTTACTCGTATGAGCAGTTCTTC. Translation gives CASSYSYEQFF.

The chain employs TRBV12-3 or TRBV12-4 and TRBJ1-6, with 7 bases matching TRBD1. Trimming removed 3 bases from V and 6 bases from J; junction bases left unmatched: 5. The CDR3 sequence is 15 residues long. CDR3 sequence reads: CASSLETGINSPLHF. CDR3 nucleotides: TGTGCCAGCAGTTTGGAGACAGGGATTAATTCACCCCTCCACTTT.

V and J are TRBV5-6 and TRBJ1-5; 12 bases are a match to TRBD1. V trimming: 2 bases; J trimming: 0 bases; junction bases outside the gene matches: 3. Germline V CDR1 and CDR2: SGHDT, YYEEEE. CDR3 size: 17 residues. CDR3: CASSFGTGGRSNQPQHF. Written as DNA, the CDR3 is TGTGCCAGCAGCTTCGGGACAGGGGGCCGTAGCAATCAGCCCCAGCATTTT.

J is TRBJ1-2 and V is TRBV2, with TRBD1 matching over 7 bases. Unmatched junction bases numbered 5, after V lost 6 bases and J lost 4 bases. Germline CDR1 reads SNHLY; CDR2 reads FYNNEI. This CDR3 spans 13 amino acids. CDR3 in amino acids: CASSMGQTYGYTF. In DNA form, the CDR3 reads TGTGCCAGCAGCATGGGACAGACCTATGGCTACACCTTC.

This clonotype was seen more than once but under ten times. This rearrangement joins TRBV28 to TRBJ2-1, with 7 nucleotides matching TRBD1. Per germline, CDR1 MDHEN and CDR2 SYDVKM. The J segment lost 8 bases and the V segment lost 1 base, leaving 5 bases of the junction unmatched. CDR3 length: 14 residues. CDR3 DNA sequence: TGTGCCAGCAGTTTATCCTCTACAGGGGATGAGCAGTTCTTC. Its protein is CASSLSSTGDEQFF.

This chain connects TRBV20-1 to TRBJ2-5, with 7 bases aligning to TRBD2. Germline V gives CDR1 DFQATT, CDR2 SNEGSKA (reference sequence). This CDR3 contains 16 residues. The trim removed 6 bases at V and 5 bases at J, leaving 18 bases unmatched. The CDR3: CSAPPGGGSPGETQYF. CDR3 bases: TGCAGTGCCCCCCCGGGCGGGGGAAGTCCTGGGGAGACCCAGTACTTC.

This clonotype occurred many times. The J gene is TRBJ2-7, the V gene TRBV5-1; D is unresolved. The CDR3 loop spans 13 amino acids. Looked up from germline, CDR1 is SGHRS and CDR2 is YFSETQ. V was trimmed by 2 bases and J by 6 bases, leaving 12 bases between them. CDR3 region: CASSFSNAGEQYF. CDR3 coding DNA: TGCGCCAGCAGCTTCTCGAATGCCGGCGAGCAGTACTTC. Full variable domain (remainder filled in from reference TRBV5-1 and TRBJ2-7): KAGVTQTPRYLIKTRGQQVTLSCSPISGHRSVSWYQQTPGQGLQFLFEYFSETQRNKGNFPGRFSGRQFSNSRSEMNVSTLELGDSALYLCASSFSNAGEQYFGPGTRLTVT.

At least ten counts were recorded for this clonotype. The CDR3 DNA sequence: TGTGCCAGCAGCTTAGGGATTAGCGGGCAAGAGACCCAGTACTTC. Translating it yields CASSLGISGQETQYF. J is TRBJ2-5 and V is TRBV7-2; 7 bases are shared with TRBD2. V gave up 1 base and J gave up 2 bases; unmatched junction bases: 4. The length of the CDR3 is 15 residues. The germline gives CDR1 SGHTA, CDR2 FQGNSA.

This clonotype came up a few times. The V gene is TRBV6-2 or TRBV6-3, the J gene TRBJ1-1; D is uncertain. The CDR3 loop spans 14 amino acids. Germline CDR1 reads MNHEY; CDR2 reads SVGEGT. Trimming took 0 bases from V and 4 from J, leaving 9 bases between them. The chain's CDR3 is CASSYSVGSTEAFF. For the CDR3, the DNA is TGTGCCAGCAGTTACTCCGTGGGAAGCACTGAAGCTTTCTTT.

The table lists this clonotype with many counts. The chain carries TRBV10-3 and TRBJ2-5; 11 bases are a match to TRBD2. From germline, CDR1 is ENHRY and CDR2 SYGVKD. The J segment lost 5 bases and the V segment lost 4 bases, leaving 6 bases of the junction unmatched. The CDR3 has 15 residues. The CDR3 DNA is TGTGCCATCAGTGGTAGCGGGGGGGCCGTCGAGACCCAGTACTTC. It encodes CAISGSGGAVETQYF.

This clonotype has ten or more counts. This sequence joins TRBV7-9 and TRBJ2-3; D is ambiguous. The germline CDR1 and CDR2 sequences are SEHNR and FQNEAQ (reference sequence). V was clipped by 1 base and J by 0 bases, with 8 bases between them. CDR3 length: 15 residues. CDR3 nucleotide sequence: TGTGCCAGCAGCTTAGATGGCCTTAGCACAGATACGCAGTATTTT. Its translation: CASSLDGLSTDTQYF.

The chain joins TRBV27 to TRBJ2-2; no clear D gene. The CDR3 length is 14 residues. CDR1 is MNHEY and CDR2 is SMNVEV in the germline V gene (reference sequence). Trimming pared 3 bases from V and 3 bases from J, leaving 8 bases between. This CDR3 reads CASSFTVDTGELFF. The CDR3 nucleotides read TGTGCCAGCAGTTTCACAGTGGACACCGGGGAGCTGTTTTTT.